These 22 T cell receptor beta chains were sequenced from one sample in a study of blood T cell repertoires in COVID-19. Measured with immunoSEQ multiplex PCR; TCRdb has only the in-frame clones, and not every one. The sample has about 150,000 clones, 85% to 90% seen once. The sequencing input was peripheral blood. The receptor set was obtained from a human donor in a cohort sampled during active COVID-19.

V gene TRBV29-1 combines with J gene TRBJ1-2; 8 nucleotides line up with TRBD1. Germline values: CDR1 SQVTM, CDR2 ANQGSEA. The trim removed 7 bases at V and 8 bases at J, leaving 9 bases unmatched. The CDR3 contains 12 residues. The CDR3 spells CSARTGPVGYTF. The CDR3 nucleotides read TGCAGCGCCCGGACAGGGCCCGTCGGCTACACCTTC.

This clone was seen once. The J gene is TRBJ2-1, the V gene TRBV27, with TRBD2 matching over 9 bases. The germline V gene encodes CDR1 MNHEY and CDR2 SMNVEV (reference sequence). The CDR3 is 16 amino acids. Trimming at V came to 1 base and at J to 3 bases, leaving 4 bases not matched to a gene. This CDR3 reads CASSLLAGAIYNEQFF. The CDR3 bases are TGTGCCAGCAGTTTATTAGCGGGGGCGATCTACAATGAGCAGTTCTTC.

V and J are TRBV7-3 and TRBJ2-3; possibly TRBD1 for D (5 bases). The V and J ends lost 5 bases and 0 bases respectively, with 12 bases between them. This CDR3 contains 15 residues. Per the germline V gene, CDR1 is SGHTA and CDR2 is FQGTGA. This CDR3 reads CASSRQGFSTDTQYF. The CDR3 region has the DNA TGTGCCAGCAGCCGTCAGGGTTTTAGCACAGATACGCAGTATTTT.

The V call is TRBV5-4, the J call TRBJ1-6; a possible D gene is TRBD1 (5 bases). Trimming took off 4 bases at V and 10 bases at J, with 18 bases between the two ends. This CDR3 region has 15 residues. Germline CDR1 SGHNT, CDR2 YYREEE (reference sequence). CDR3 sequence reads: CASSPGGRVGSPLHF. The CDR3 bases are TGTGCCAGCAGCCCTGGTGGCAGGGTGGGATCACCCCTCCACTTT.

J is TRBJ1-4 and V is TRBV15, with TRBD1 matching over 8 bases. Germline V lookup: CDR1 LNHNV, CDR2 YYDKDF (reference sequence). The CDR3 length is 15 residues. Trimming cost V 4 bases and J 8 bases; bases outside gene matches: 9. In DNA, the CDR3 is TGTGCCACCAGCACTCCTTCAGGGGGCATGGAAAAACTGTTTTTT. Protein product: CATSTPSGGMEKLFF.

The J gene is TRBJ2-5, the V gene TRBV19; 7 bases align to TRBD2. The CDR3 loop spans 15 amino acids. CDR1 is LNHDA, CDR2 SQIVND, per germline (reference sequence). V gave up 1 base and J gave up 5 bases; unmatched junction bases: 7. The CDR3 loop reads CASSIGLAERETQYF. CDR3 DNA sequence: TGTGCCAGTAGTATAGGGCTAGCGGAAAGGGAGACCCAGTACTTC.

The chain's CDR3 is CASSSPDRVINEQYF. CDR3 DNA: TGTGCCAGCAGTTCCCCGGACAGGGTTATCAACGAGCAGTACTTC. The rearrangement uses TRBV28 and TRBJ2-7; 8 bases line up with TRBD1. CDR1 is MDHEN, CDR2 SYDVKM, per germline. Trimming took 4 bases from V and 5 from J; bases not matched to a gene: 10. The CDR3 is 15 amino acids.

This clone was recorded once. This sequence joins TRBV12-3 or TRBV12-4 and TRBJ1-1; TRBD1 matches at 7 bases. The CDR3 loop spans 13 amino acids. Trimming at V came to 3 bases and at J to 4 bases, leaving 2 bases not matched to a gene. CDR3 coding DNA: TGTGCCAGCAGTTTGCCAGGGGGCACTGAAGCTTTCTTT. This translates into CASSLPGGTEAFF.

As to this clone: Other nucleotide sequences from this sample produce the same CDR3. The chain employs TRBV7-2 and TRBJ2-3; 9 bases are a match to TRBD2. This CDR3 has 15 amino acids. Germline V lookup: CDR1 SGHTA, CDR2 FQGNSA. With 1 base clipped from V and 1 base from J, the junction kept 0 bases outside the gene matches. The CDR3 is CASSLVAGGTDTQYF. CDR3 nucleotides: TGTGCCAGCAGCTTAGTAGCGGGGGGCACAGATACGCAGTATTTT.

The genes are TRBV5-1 and TRBJ1-4; TRBD1 matches 9 bases. Losses at the gene ends were 3 bases for V and 9 bases for J; bases not matched to a gene: 9. The CDR3 runs to 15 residues. Germline CDR1 SGHRS, CDR2 YFSETQ. CDR3 in amino acids: CASSSPDRGIKKLFF. CDR3 DNA sequence: TGCGCCAGCAGCTCCCCGGACAGGGGAATAAAAAAACTGTTTTTT.

This clone occurred once. V is TRBV6-5 and J is TRBJ1-6; D remains ambiguous. The CDR3 runs to 16 residues. The V gene's germline CDR1 is MNHEY and CDR2 SVGAGI. Trimming removed 0 bases from V and 0 bases from J, with 6 bases in between. The CDR3 is CASSYSPGSYNSPLHF. Written as DNA, the CDR3 is TGTGCCAGCAGTTACTCCCCCGGCTCCTATAATTCACCCCTCCACTTT.

This sequence joins TRBV7-2 and TRBJ2-3; 8 bases agree with TRBD2. Germline V gene data show CDR1 as SGHTA and CDR2 as FQGNSA. V shed 2 bases and J 4 bases; nucleotides not matched to a gene: 11. This CDR3 comprises 17 residues. The DNA of the CDR3 is TGTGCCAGCAGCTTAATGGTGGTAGCGGGGAGTCCAGATACGCAGTATTTT. It specifies CASSLMVVAGSPDTQYF.

The chain links TRBV7-2 to TRBJ2-3; tentative D call: TRBD2 (5 bases). The germline CDR1 and CDR2 sequences are SGHTA and FQGNSA. Trimming took 5 bases from V and 0 from J, leaving 9 bases between them. The CDR3 loop spans 14 amino acids. CDR3 nucleotide sequence: TGTGCCAGCAGCCGTGGGAGTAGCACAGATACGCAGTATTTT. It encodes CASSRGSSTDTQYF.

The chain has TRBV10-1 and TRBJ1-1, with D possibly TRBD1 on 5 matching bases. This CDR3 spans 13 amino acids. In germline, CDR1 is WNHNN, CDR2 SYGVQD (reference sequence). Trimming left V 6 bases short and J 3 bases short, with 11 bases between. CDR3: CASSPTVDTEAFF. As DNA, the CDR3 is TGCGCCAGCAGCCCGACAGTTGACACTGAAGCTTTCTTT.

This clone was seen more than once but under ten times. The chain has TRBV10-2 and TRBJ1-5; the D is unclear. The CDR3 contains 15 residues. Germline V gives CDR1 WSHSY, CDR2 SAAADI. Trimming pared 3 bases from V and 2 bases from J, leaving 11 bases between. CDR3 DNA sequence: TGCGCCAGCAGTGATTTCGGTGTGGGCAATCAGCCCCAGCATTTT. It yields the protein CASSDFGVGNQPQHF.

The chain has TRBV2 and TRBJ1-4, with 8 bases aligning to TRBD1. This CDR3 has 15 amino acids. Germline CDR1 SNHLY, CDR2 FYNNEI. V dropped 0 bases and J dropped 10; count of bases not matched to a gene: 7. CDR3 in DNA: TGTGCCAGCAGTGAAGCCAGGGGGCAGGGAAGAAAACTGTTTTTT. Its protein product is CASSEARGQGRKLFF.

The genes are TRBV7-2 and TRBJ2-5, with D possibly matching TRBD1 (6 bases). Trimming pared 1 base from V and 7 bases from J, leaving 25 bases between. Germline V gene lookup returns CDR1 SGHTA and CDR2 FQGNSA. CDR3 length: 18 residues. This chain's CDR3 is CASSLVPGGQPSQGTQYF. In DNA form, the CDR3 reads TGTGCCAGCAGCTTAGTTCCCGGCGGACAGCCGTCGCAGGGGACCCAGTACTTC.

This chain uses TRBV10-3 with TRBJ2-2; no clear D gene. V was clipped by 8 bases and J by 5 bases, with 9 bases between them. This CDR3 is 12 amino acids long. The germline V gene encodes CDR1 ENHRY and CDR2 SYGVKD. The CDR3 nucleotides read TGTGCCATCGGGCGAGATACCGGGGAGCTGTTTTTT. Translation: CAIGRDTGELFF.

This rearrangement joins TRBV7-2 to TRBJ2-6; D unresolved. Trimming took off 0 bases at V and 0 bases at J, with 15 bases between the two ends. Germline CDR1 and CDR2: SGHTA and FQGNSA. This CDR3 contains 19 residues. The CDR3 DNA reads as TGTGCCAGCAGCTTAGCGCTGGTTTCTTTGAGCTCTGGGGCCAACGTCCTGACTTTC. This sequence encodes CASSLALVSLSSGANVLTF.

The chain joins TRBV10-3 to TRBJ1-4; D unresolved. The CDR3 totals 14 residues. The V end was cut by 6 bases, the J end by 4 bases, with 12 bases between. Germline V gives CDR1 ENHRY, CDR2 SYGVKD. CDR3 DNA sequence: TGTGCCATCAGGCCTCGAGGGAGTAATGAAAAACTGTTTTTT. This sequence encodes CAIRPRGSNEKLFF.

This clone was detected only a few times. The J gene is TRBJ1-5, the V gene TRBV19, with 8 nucleotides matching TRBD1. V lost 5 bases and J lost 7; bases outside the gene matches: 10. Germline V gene lookup returns CDR1 LNHDA and CDR2 SQIVND (reference sequence). The CDR3 contains 15 residues. The CDR3 reads CASSLGQGVGQPQHF. As DNA, the CDR3 is TGTGCCAGTAGTCTCGGACAGGGAGTGGGACAGCCCCAGCATTTT.

This chain connects TRBV6-6 to TRBJ1-1; possible D gene TRBD1, 5 bases. Per the germline V gene, CDR1 is MNHNY and CDR2 is SVGAGI (reference sequence). The CDR3 has 16 amino acids. V lost 8 bases, J lost 5 bases, and 24 bases lay in between. As DNA, the CDR3 is TGTGCCAGCCCCGGGCCTACGAACGACGGGGGAACTGAAGCTTTCTTT. Its translation is CASPGPTNDGGTEAFF.